Following are 7 T cell receptor beta chains from one sample sequenced in a study of blood T cells in healthy people across ages. Primers used in a second PCR of roughly 6 to 11 cycles were a sample-barcoded 5' primer and a J-beta primer mix. MiXCR, run by TCRdb on the 5' RACE reads, gives a single entry per CDR3 protein. Of about 690,000 distinct CDR3 sequences in the sample, roughly 43% were seen once. The sequenced sample was blood. These receptors all come from an elderly man in good health.

This clonotype was recorded a few times. The rearrangement links TRBV7-2 to TRBJ2-3, with unresolved D. The germline gives CDR1 SGHTA, CDR2 FQGNSA. V was pared by 5 bases and J by 0 bases, with 9 bases between. The length of the CDR3 is 14 residues. The CDR3 spells CASSPPKSTDTQYF. CDR3 nucleotide sequence: TGTGCCAGCAGCCCTCCGAAGAGCACAGATACGCAGTATTTT.

This chain connects TRBV4-1 to TRBJ2-7; D is perhaps TRBD1 (5 bases). With 4 bases removed from V and 0 bases from J, the gap between germline ends came to 10 bases. CDR3 length: 14 residues. Germline assignment: CDR1 MGHRA and CDR2 YSYEKL. This chain's CDR3 is CASSPGPASYEQYF. The CDR3 DNA follows: TGCGCCAGCAGCCCAGGGCCGGCCTCCTACGAGCAGTACTTC.

The rearrangement joins TRBV6-2 or TRBV6-3 to TRBJ2-7, with 7 nucleotides matching TRBD2. This CDR3 comprises 16 residues. From germline, CDR1 is MNHEY and CDR2 SVGEGT. V lost 2 bases to trimming and J lost 0 bases; unmatched junction nucleotides: 7. Written as DNA, the CDR3 is TGTGCCAGCAGTTACCGGGCGGGAGTGCACTCCTACGAGCAGTACTTC. It encodes CASSYRAGVHSYEQYF.

This clonotype was observed once. The gene calls are TRBV12-3 or TRBV12-4 and TRBJ2-5, with 8 bases aligning to TRBD1. The length of the CDR3 is 15 residues. V was pared by 6 bases and J by 11 bases, with 17 bases of the junction left unmatched. The CDR3 loop reads CASRQGQGIGNEQYF. The CDR3 coding sequence is TGTGCCAGCAGGCAAGGACAGGGCATTGGCAATGAGCAGTACTTC.

This clonotype appeared many times. The V call is TRBV28, the J call TRBJ1-2; D gene ambiguous. CDR1 and CDR2 from the germline V gene are MDHEN and SYDVKM. The CDR3 runs to 14 residues. V was cut by 6 bases and J by 8 bases, with 19 bases left in between. As DNA, the CDR3 is TGTGCCAGCAGCGTACCCCGTGGGGTTGGGGGCTACACCTTC. Amino acids: CASSVPRGVGGYTF.

This clonotype was observed once. The chain links TRBV4-2 to TRBJ1-4; the D is unclear. Per germline, CDR1 LGHNA and CDR2 YNFKEQ. This CDR3 region has 13 residues. Trimming cost V 1 base and J 8 bases, with 8 bases left between them. The CDR3 protein is CASSQARLEKLFF. CDR3 nucleotide sequence: TGTGCCAGCAGCCAAGCCCGGCTAGAAAAACTGTTTTTT.

In its sample, this clonotype was seen a few times. The genes are TRBV3-1 and TRBJ2-5; 10 bases match TRBD1. V lost 2 bases and J lost 5; bases outside the gene matches: 5. This CDR3 spans 15 amino acids. Germline assignment: CDR1 LGHDT and CDR2 YNNKEL (reference sequence). The CDR3, as DNA: TGTGCCAGCAGCCAATGGACAGGGGGAGACGAGACCCAGTACTTC. This translates into CASSQWTGGDETQYF.